There are a few counts of the clone carrying this T cell receptor beta chain. Its specificity is not known. Deletions cut 5 bases from V and 0 bases from J, with 7 bases between. The germline V gene has CDR1 LNHDA and CDR2 SQIVND (reference sequence). The CDR3 spans 13 residues. The data derive from a study of T cells in localized non-small cell lung cancer. Clones were read by immunoSEQ multiplex PCR, and TCRdb kept only the in-frame ones, dropping some. The sample includes 3,200 or so clones, under 30% of them seen just once. General study points: Longer overall survival was associated with a higher density of T cells in the blood. Adjacent lung was found to contain a median around 58 of the top 100 tumor clones. Adjacent uninvolved lung had the highest clonality, suggesting focused antigen responses.

The sample was normal lung tissue next to the tumor, taken before any cancer treatment. This clonotype originated in a woman aged 40-75 years with stage I lung adenocarcinoma. The chain couples TRBV19 to TRBJ1-1, with D hard to call. CDR3 region: CASSGPMNTEAFF. The CDR3 nucleotides are TGTGCCAGTAGTGGCCCTATGAACACTGAAGCTTTCTTT.